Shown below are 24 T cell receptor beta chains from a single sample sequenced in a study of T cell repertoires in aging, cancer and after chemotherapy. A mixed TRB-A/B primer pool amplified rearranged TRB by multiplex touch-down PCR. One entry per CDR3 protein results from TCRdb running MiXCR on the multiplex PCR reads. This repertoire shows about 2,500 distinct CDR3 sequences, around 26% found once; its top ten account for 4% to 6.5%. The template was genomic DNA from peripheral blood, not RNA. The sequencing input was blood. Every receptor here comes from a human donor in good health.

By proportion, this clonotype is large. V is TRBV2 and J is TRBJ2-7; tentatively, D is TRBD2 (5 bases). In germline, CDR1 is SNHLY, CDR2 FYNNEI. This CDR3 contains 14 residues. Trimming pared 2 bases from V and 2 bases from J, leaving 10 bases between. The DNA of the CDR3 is TGTGCCAGCAGTGAACGGACTCGTCCCTACGAGCAGTACTTC. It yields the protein CASSERTRPYEQYF.

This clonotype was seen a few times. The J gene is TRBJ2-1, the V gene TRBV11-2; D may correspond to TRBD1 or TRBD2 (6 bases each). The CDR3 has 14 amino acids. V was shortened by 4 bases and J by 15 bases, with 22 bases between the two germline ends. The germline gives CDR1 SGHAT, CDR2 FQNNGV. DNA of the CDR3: TGTGCCAGCAGCTCCCCCCGGGGGCGGGCCTCACTGTTCTTC. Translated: CASSSPRGRASLFF.

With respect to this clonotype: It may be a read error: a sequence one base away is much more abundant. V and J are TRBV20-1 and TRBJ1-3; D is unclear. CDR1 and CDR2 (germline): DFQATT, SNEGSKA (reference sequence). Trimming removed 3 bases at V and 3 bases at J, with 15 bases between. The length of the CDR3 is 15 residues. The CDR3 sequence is CSASLLATLGNTIYF. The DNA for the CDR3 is TGCAGTGCTAGTCTCCTGGCGACCCTTGGAAACACCATATATTTT.

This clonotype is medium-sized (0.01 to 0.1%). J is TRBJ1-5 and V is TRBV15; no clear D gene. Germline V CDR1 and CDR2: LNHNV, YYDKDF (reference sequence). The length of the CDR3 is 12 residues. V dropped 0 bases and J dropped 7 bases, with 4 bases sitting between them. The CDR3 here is CATSRDGQPQHF. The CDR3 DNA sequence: TGTGCCACCAGCAGAGACGGGCAGCCCCAGCATTTT.

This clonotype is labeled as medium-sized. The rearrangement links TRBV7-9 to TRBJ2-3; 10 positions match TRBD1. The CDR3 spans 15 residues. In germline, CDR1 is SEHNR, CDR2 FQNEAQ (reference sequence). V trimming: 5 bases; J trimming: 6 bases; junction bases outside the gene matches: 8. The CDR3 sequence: CASSPGTGVGDTQYF. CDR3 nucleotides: TGTGCCAGCAGCCCCGGGACAGGGGTAGGGGATACGCAGTATTTT.

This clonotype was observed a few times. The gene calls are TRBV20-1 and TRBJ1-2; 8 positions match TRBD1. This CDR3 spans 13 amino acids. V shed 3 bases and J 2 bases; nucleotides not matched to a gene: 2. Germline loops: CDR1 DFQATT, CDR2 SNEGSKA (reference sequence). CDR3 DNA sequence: TGCAGTGCTAGGGACAGGGAGAACTATGGCTACACCTTC. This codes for CSARDRENYGYTF.

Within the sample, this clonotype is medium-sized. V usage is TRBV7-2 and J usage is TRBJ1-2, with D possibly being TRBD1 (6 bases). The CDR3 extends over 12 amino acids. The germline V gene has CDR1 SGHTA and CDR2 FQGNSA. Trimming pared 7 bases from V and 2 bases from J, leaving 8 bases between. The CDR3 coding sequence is TGTGCCAGCAAGGGGGGGAACTATGGCTACACCTTC. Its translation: CASKGGNYGYTF.

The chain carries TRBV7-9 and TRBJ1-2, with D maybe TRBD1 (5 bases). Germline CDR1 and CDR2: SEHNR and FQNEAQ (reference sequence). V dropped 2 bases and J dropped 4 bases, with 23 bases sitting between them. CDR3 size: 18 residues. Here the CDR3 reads CASSLSPGRGGSGYGYTF. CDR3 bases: TGTGCCAGCAGCTTATCCCCGGGACGGGGGGGAAGTGGCTATGGCTACACCTTC.

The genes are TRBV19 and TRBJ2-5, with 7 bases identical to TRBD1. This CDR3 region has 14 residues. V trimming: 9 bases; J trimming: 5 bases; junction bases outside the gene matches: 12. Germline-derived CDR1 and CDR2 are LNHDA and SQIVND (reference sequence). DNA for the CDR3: TGTGCCAGCTCACCAGTGAAGGGGGCCGAGACCCAGTACTTC. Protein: CASSPVKGAETQYF.

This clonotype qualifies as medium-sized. Written as DNA, the CDR3 is TGTGCCAGCAGCTTAGCCAGGGGCTTATACAATGAGCAGTTCTTC. It yields the protein CASSLARGLYNEQFF. The J gene is TRBJ2-1, the V gene TRBV7-6; D perhaps matches TRBD1 (6 bases). Germline CDR1 SGHVS, CDR2 FNYEAQ. Trimming pared 0 bases from V and 4 bases from J, leaving 10 bases between. CDR3 length: 15 residues.

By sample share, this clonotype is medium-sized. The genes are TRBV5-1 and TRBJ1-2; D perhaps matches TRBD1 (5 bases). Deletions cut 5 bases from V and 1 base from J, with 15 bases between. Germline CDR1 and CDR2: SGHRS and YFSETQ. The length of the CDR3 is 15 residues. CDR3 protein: CASSPDWQGNYGYTF. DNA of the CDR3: TGCGCCAGCAGTCCCGATTGGCAGGGTAACTATGGCTACACCTTC.

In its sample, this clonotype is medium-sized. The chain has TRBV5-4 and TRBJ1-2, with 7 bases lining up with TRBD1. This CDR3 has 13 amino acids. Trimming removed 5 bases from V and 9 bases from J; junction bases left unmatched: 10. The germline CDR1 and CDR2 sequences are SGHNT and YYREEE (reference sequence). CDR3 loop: CASRDRDDFRYTF. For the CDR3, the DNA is TGTGCCAGCAGAGACAGGGACGACTTCCGCTACACCTTC.

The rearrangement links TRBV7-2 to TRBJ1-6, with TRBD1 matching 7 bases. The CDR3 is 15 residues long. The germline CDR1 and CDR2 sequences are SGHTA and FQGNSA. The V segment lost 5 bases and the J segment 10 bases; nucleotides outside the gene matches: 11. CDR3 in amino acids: CASSPRQGMVSPLHF. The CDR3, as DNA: TGTGCCAGCAGCCCCAGACAGGGTATGGTGTCACCCCTCCACTTT.

This CDR3 reads CARGVVVEEETQYF. CDR3 nucleotides: TGTGCCAGGGGGGTTGTTGTGGAGGAAGAGACCCAGTACTTC. The chain combines TRBV6-2 or TRBV6-3 with TRBJ2-5; either TRBD1 or TRBD2 may fit D (5 bases each). The germline V gene encodes CDR1 MNHEY and CDR2 SVGEGT. V was pared by 9 bases and J by 3 bases, with 17 bases between. This CDR3 spans 14 amino acids.

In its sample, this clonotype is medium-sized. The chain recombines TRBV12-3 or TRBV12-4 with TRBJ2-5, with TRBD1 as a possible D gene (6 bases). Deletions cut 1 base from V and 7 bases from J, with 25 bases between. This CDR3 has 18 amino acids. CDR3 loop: CASSLGQQGRGAGGTQYF. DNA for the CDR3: TGTGCCAGCAGTTTAGGGCAACAGGGAAGGGGTGCTGGGGGGACCCAGTACTTC.

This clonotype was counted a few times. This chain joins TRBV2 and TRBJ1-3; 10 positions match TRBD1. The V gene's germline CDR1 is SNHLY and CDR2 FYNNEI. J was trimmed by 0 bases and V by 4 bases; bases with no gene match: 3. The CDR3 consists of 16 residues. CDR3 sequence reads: CASSGQGAYSGNTIYF. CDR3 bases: TGTGCCAGCAGTGGACAGGGGGCTTACTCTGGAAACACCATATATTTT. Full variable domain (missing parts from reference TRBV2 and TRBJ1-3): EPEVTQTPSHQVTQMGQEVILRCVPISNHLYFYWYRQILGQKVEFLVSFYNNEISEKSEIFDDQFSVERPDGSNFTLKIRSTKLEDSAMYFCASSGQGAYSGNTIYFGEGSWLTVV.

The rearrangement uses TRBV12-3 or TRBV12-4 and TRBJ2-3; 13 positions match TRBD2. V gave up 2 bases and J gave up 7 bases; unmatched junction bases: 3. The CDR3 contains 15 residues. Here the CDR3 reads CASSLTSGGANTQYF. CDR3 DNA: TGTGCCAGCAGTTTAACTAGCGGGGGGGCGAATACGCAGTATTTT.

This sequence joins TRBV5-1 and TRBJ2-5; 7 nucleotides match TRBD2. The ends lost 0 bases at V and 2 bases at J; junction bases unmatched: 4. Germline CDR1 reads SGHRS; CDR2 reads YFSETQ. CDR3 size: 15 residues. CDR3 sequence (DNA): TGCGCCAGCAGCTTGGGGGCGGGGGTTCAAGAGACCCAGTACTTC. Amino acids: CASSLGAGVQETQYF.

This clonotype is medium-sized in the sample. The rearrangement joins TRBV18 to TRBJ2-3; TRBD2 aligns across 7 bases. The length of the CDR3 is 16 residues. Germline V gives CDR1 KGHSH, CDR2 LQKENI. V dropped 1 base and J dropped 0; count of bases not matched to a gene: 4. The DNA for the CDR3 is TGTGCCAGCTCACCACTCCAGCGGGGAAGCACAGATACGCAGTATTTT. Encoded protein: CASSPLQRGSTDTQYF.

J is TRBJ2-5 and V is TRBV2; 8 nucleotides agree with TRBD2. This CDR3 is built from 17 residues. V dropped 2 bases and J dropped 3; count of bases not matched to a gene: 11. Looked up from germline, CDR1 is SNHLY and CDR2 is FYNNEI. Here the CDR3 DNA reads TGTGCCAGCAGTGAATCGTACGGGGGGGCGGGGAAAGAGACCCAGTACTTC. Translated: CASSESYGGAGKETQYF.

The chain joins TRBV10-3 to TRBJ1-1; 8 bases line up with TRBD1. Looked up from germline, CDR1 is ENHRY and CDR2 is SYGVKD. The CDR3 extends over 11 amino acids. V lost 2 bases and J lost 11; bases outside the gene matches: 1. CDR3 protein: CAISETGGAFF. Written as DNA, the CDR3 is TGTGCCATCAGTGAGACAGGGGGTGCTTTCTTT.

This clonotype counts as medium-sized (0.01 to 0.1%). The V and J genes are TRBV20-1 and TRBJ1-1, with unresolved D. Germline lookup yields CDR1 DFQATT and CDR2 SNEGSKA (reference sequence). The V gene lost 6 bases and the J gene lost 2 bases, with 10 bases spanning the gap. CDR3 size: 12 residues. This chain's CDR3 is CSAPRRNTEAFF. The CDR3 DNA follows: TGCAGTGCCCCCAGGCGAAACACTGAAGCTTTCTTT.

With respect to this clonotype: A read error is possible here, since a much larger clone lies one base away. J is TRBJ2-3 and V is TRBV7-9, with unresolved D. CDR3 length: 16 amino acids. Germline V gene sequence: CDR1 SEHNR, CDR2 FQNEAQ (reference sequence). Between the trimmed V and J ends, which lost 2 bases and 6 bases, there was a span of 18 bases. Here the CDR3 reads CASSLIGSAYRDTQYF. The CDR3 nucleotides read TGTGCCAGCAGCTTAATCGGGTCAGCCTATCGGGATACGCAGTATTTT. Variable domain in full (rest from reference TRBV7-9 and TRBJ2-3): DTGVSQNPRHKITKRGQNVTFRCDPISEHNRLYWYRQTLGQGPEFLTYFQNEAQLEKSRLLSDRFSAERPKGSFSTLEIQRTEQGDSAMYLCASSLIGSAYRDTQYFGPGTRLTVL.

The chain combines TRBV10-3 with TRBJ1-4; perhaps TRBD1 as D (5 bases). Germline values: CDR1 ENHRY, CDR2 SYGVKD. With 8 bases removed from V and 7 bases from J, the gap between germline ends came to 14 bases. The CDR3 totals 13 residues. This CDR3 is CAIRGGAGEKLFF. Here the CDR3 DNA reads TGTGCCATCCGGGGAGGGGCGGGTGAAAAACTGTTTTTT.